Listed below are T cell receptor beta chains from one sample, sequenced in a study of identical twins. TCRdb re-called the 5' RACE reads through MiXCR, storing one row per CDR3 protein. This sample carries 120,000 to 150,000 distinct CDR3 sequences, roughly 3.2% of them seen once, and the ten largest clones take around 8%. The sequencing sample was made of memory T cells sorted from blood. Receptor source: a young man in good health. CDR3s include the opening cysteine and the closing phenylalanine or tryptophan. Fields, in order: V gene, clone size, J gene, D gene, CDR3 protein, CDR3 DNA. The D gene is left open where the match is weak. The size field is filled for only some rows; it gives once, few, many or a size class.

V gene: TRBV19; clone size: many; J gene: TRBJ1-1; D gene: TRBD1; CDR3 protein: CASSLGTDTEAFF; CDR3 DNA: TGTGCCAGTAGTCTAGGGACAGACACTGAAGCTTTCTTT
V gene: TRBV4-2; clone size: many; J gene: TRBJ1-2; D gene: NA; CDR3 protein: CASSQDPGGWNYGYTF; CDR3 DNA: TGTGCCAGCAGCCAAGATCCGGGGGGCTGGAACTATGGCTACACCTTC
V gene: TRBV6-1; clone size: many; J gene: TRBJ2-7; D gene: TRBD1; CDR3 protein: CASKGTGVPTDEQYF; CDR3 DNA: TGTGCCAGCAAGGGGACAGGGGTACCTACAGACGAGCAGTACTTC
V gene: TRBV11-2; clone size: many; J gene: TRBJ2-2; D gene: TRBD2; CDR3 protein: CASTGGAGVKAGELFF; CDR3 DNA: TGTGCCAGCACGGGGGGTGCGGGAGTGAAAGCCGGGGAGCTGTTTTTT
V gene: TRBV7-3; clone size: many; J gene: TRBJ2-5; D gene: NA; CDR3 protein: CASSFGPGETQYF; CDR3 DNA: TGTGCCAGCAGTTTCGGACCGGGCGAGACCCAGTACTTC
V gene: TRBV7-9; clone size: many; J gene: TRBJ2-2; D gene: NA; CDR3 protein: CASSLAPGEGELFF; CDR3 DNA: TGTGCCAGCAGCTTAGCGCCTGGCGAGGGGGAGCTGTTTTTT
V gene: TRBV29-1; clone size: many; J gene: TRBJ2-3; D gene: TRBD1; CDR3 protein: CSVQPGQGTDTQYF; CDR3 DNA: TGCAGCGTCCAACCGGGACAGGGGACAGATACGCAGTATTTT
V gene: TRBV20-1; clone size: many; J gene: TRBJ2-5; D gene: NA; CDR3 protein: CSATGRDVPETQYF; CDR3 DNA: TGCAGTGCTACCGGACGGGATGTGCCAGAGACCCAGTACTTC
V gene: TRBV6-1; clone size: many; J gene: TRBJ1-1; D gene: NA; CDR3 protein: CASSPTSGALGTEAFF; CDR3 DNA: TGTGCCAGCAGCCCTACATCAGGGGCCTTGGGCACTGAAGCTTTCTTT
V gene: TRBV3-1; clone size: many; J gene: TRBJ2-5; D gene: TRBD2; CDR3 protein: CASSGHWTSVAETQYF; CDR3 DNA: TGTGCCAGCAGCGGCCACTGGACTAGCGTGGCAGAGACCCAGTACTTC
V gene: TRBV7-8; clone size: many; J gene: TRBJ2-7; D gene: TRBD1; CDR3 protein: CASSLEGTGVTYEQYF; CDR3 DNA: TGTGCCAGCAGCTTAGAAGGGACAGGGGTTACGTACGAGCAGTACTTC
V gene: TRBV6-1; clone size: many; J gene: TRBJ2-5; D gene: TRBD2; CDR3 protein: CASSKYGTSGREVTQYF; CDR3 DNA: TGTGCCAGCAGTAAATACGGGACTAGCGGGAGAGAAGTGACCCAGTACTTC
V gene: TRBV15; clone size: few; J gene: TRBJ2-3; D gene: NA; CDR3 protein: CATSEGGRGTDTQYF; CDR3 DNA: TGTGCCACCAGCGAAGGAGGGCGGGGCACAGATACGCAGTATTTT
V gene: TRBV4-2; clone size: many; J gene: TRBJ2-6; D gene: NA; CDR3 protein: CASSQVRSGANVLTF; CDR3 DNA: TGTGCCAGCAGCCAAGTTCGCTCTGGGGCCAACGTCCTGACTTTC
V gene: TRBV4-1; clone size: many; J gene: TRBJ2-3; D gene: TRBD2; CDR3 protein: CASSPGLAGRTDTQYF; CDR3 DNA: TGCGCCAGCAGCCCGGGACTAGCGGGCCGCACAGATACGCAGTATTTT
V gene: TRBV5-6; clone size: many; J gene: TRBJ2-1; D gene: TRBD2; CDR3 protein: CASSSPGGYNEQFF; CDR3 DNA: TGTGCCAGCAGCTCTCCCGGGGGGTACAATGAGCAGTTCTTC
V gene: TRBV7-9; clone size: few; J gene: TRBJ2-3; D gene: NA; CDR3 protein: CASSPPQDTQYF; CDR3 DNA: TGTGCCAGCAGTCCTCCCCAAGATACGCAGTATTTT
V gene: TRBV7-9; clone size: many; J gene: TRBJ2-5; D gene: NA; CDR3 protein: CASSLGAQEETQYF; CDR3 DNA: TGTGCCAGCAGCTTAGGTGCTCAGGAAGAGACCCAGTACTTC
V gene: TRBV9; clone size: many; J gene: TRBJ2-3; D gene: TRBD2; CDR3 protein: CASSRGGGSPPPDTQYF; CDR3 DNA: TGTGCCAGCAGCAGAGGTGGCGGGAGTCCACCTCCAGATACGCAGTATTTT
V gene: TRBV12-3/TRBV12-4; clone size: many; J gene: TRBJ1-6; D gene: TRBD1; CDR3 protein: CASSLGGTGLSPLHF; CDR3 DNA: TGTGCCAGCAGTTTGGGTGGGACAGGGCTGTCACCCCTCCACTTT
V gene: TRBV7-2; clone size: NA; J gene: TRBJ2-5; D gene: NA; CDR3 protein: CASSLAIIVETQYF; CDR3 DNA: TGTGCCAGCAGCTTAGCGATAATAGTAGAGACCCAGTACTTC
V gene: TRBV9; clone size: many; J gene: TRBJ2-5; D gene: NA; CDR3 protein: CASSVGTIQETQYF; CDR3 DNA: TGTGCCAGCAGCGTAGGTACAATTCAAGAGACCCAGTACTTC
V gene: TRBV15; clone size: many; J gene: TRBJ2-3; D gene: NA; CDR3 protein: CATRGRGTDTQYF; CDR3 DNA: TGTGCCACCAGGGGCAGGGGCACAGATACGCAGTATTTT
V gene: TRBV6-1; clone size: many; J gene: TRBJ2-2; D gene: NA; CDR3 protein: CASSPGTAKGELFF; CDR3 DNA: TGTGCCAGCAGCCCCGGGACTGCTAAGGGGGAGCTGTTTTTT
V gene: TRBV24-1; clone size: many; J gene: TRBJ2-5; D gene: TRBD2; CDR3 protein: CATSGRLAGGETQYF; CDR3 DNA: TGTGCCACCAGTGGCCGCCTAGCGGGCGGAGAGACCCAGTACTTC
V gene: TRBV3-1; clone size: many; J gene: TRBJ2-6; D gene: TRBD2; CDR3 protein: CASRLASGANVLTF; CDR3 DNA: TGTGCCAGCAGACTAGCGTCTGGGGCCAACGTCCTGACTTTC